Reported below is one TCR beta chain. Its antigen is not known. The record originates from a study of tumor-infiltrating lymphocytes in localized non-small cell lung cancer. About the research overall: Patients included smokers and never-smokers with various histologies, some sampled after neoadjuvant chemotherapy. From each patient, both tumor and uninvolved lung, non-adjacent to tumor, were sampled. Broader study findings: Only some patients had TCR sequencing, depending on available tissue. No T-cell fraction difference was seen between IM1 and IM2 tumors.

Deletions cut 8 bases from V and 2 bases from J, with 16 bases between. The CDR3 spans 15 residues. In germline, CDR1 is LNHDA, CDR2 SQIVND (reference sequence). Sequenced by immunoSEQ multiplex PCR; TCRdb stores in-frame clones only, minus some. This table holds around 17,000 clones, about 84% found once. The chain joins TRBV19 to TRBJ1-5; weak D call: TRBD1 (6 bases). The receptor was isolated from a human donor with non-small cell lung cancer. Source material: uninvolved lung tissue not adjacent to the tumor. Here the CDR3 reads CASWSGGRGNQPQHF. In nucleotides, the CDR3 is TGTGCCAGTTGGAGCGGGGGCCGGGGCAATCAGCCCCAGCATTTT.